This T cell receptor beta chain was sequenced during a study of blood T cell repertoires in COVID-19. This clone was counted once. This CDR3 is 14 amino acids long. J was trimmed by 8 bases and V by 3 bases; bases with no gene match: 5. Germline V gene data show CDR1 as KGHSH and CDR2 as LQKENI. Source study methods: Reference gene primers were amplified, and this amplification served to estimate nucleated cell counts. TCRdb's copy holds only in-frame clones and misses some; the assay was immunoSEQ multiplex PCR. The V and J calls and clone size are taken from that table; D and trimming were inferred from the DNA. The data hold around 280,000 clones, with approximately 84% observed a single time.

This sequence was found in a woman in her thirties who had recovered from COVID-19. The V call is TRBV18, the J call TRBJ1-4; 8 bases map to TRBD1. Sequencing was done on a sample of peripheral blood. Written as DNA, the CDR3 is TGTGCCAGCTCACCGGACAGGGTGAGCGAAAAACTGTTTTTT. As protein: CASSPDRVSEKLFF.